The 20 T cell receptor beta chains below were found in one sample sequenced in a study of radiotherapy plus CTLA-4 blockade in lung cancer. Produced via immunoSEQ multiplex PCR; TCRdb's table is partial and in-frame only. This table has tens of thousands of clones, about 78% appearing once. Sequencing used peripheral blood, obtained from a patient treated with radiotherapy plus ipilimumab. The receptors were sampled from a human donor with non-small cell lung cancer who had a partial response to radiotherapy plus ipilimumab. Some clones in this sample may be carry-over from other donors' samples.

The chain links TRBV19 to TRBJ2-2; the D gene is possibly TRBD2 (5 bases). Germline CDR1 and CDR2: LNHDA and SQIVND (reference sequence). The V and J ends lost 4 bases and 0 bases respectively, with 9 bases between them. The CDR3 extends over 15 amino acids. The CDR3 sequence is CASSTVGTNTGELFF. The CDR3 coding sequence is TGTGCCAGTAGTACTGTCGGGACGAACACCGGGGAGCTGTTTTTT. Combining the CDR3 with reference TRBV19 and TRBJ2-2 gives the whole variable domain DGGITQSPKYLFRKEGQNVTLSCEQNLNHDAMYWYRQDPGQGLRLIYYSQIVNDFQKGDIAEGYSVSREKKESFPLTVTSAQKNPTAFYLCASSTVGTNTGELFFGEGSRLTVL.

The chain combines TRBV9 with TRBJ2-5; 11 bases are a match to TRBD2. The length of the CDR3 is 17 residues. V shed 4 bases and J 0 bases; nucleotides not matched to a gene: 8. CDR1 is SGDLS and CDR2 is YYNGEE in the germline V gene. The CDR3 reads CASSPGTSGSYQETQYF. The CDR3 bases are TGTGCCAGCAGCCCCGGGACTAGCGGATCGTACCAAGAGACCCAGTACTTC.

The chain links TRBV28 to TRBJ1-2, with D perhaps TRBD1 (6 bases). The germline gives CDR1 MDHEN, CDR2 SYDVKM. The CDR3 has 13 amino acids. V lost 5 bases and J 7 bases, leaving 14 bases between the germline ends. The CDR3 bases are TGTGCCAGCAGTCCCCCGAAGGACAGTGGCTACACCTTC. It yields the protein CASSPPKDSGYTF.

The chain couples TRBV10-2 to TRBJ2-7, with TRBD2 matching 9 bases. V was pared by 7 bases and J by 0 bases, with 10 bases of the junction left unmatched. The CDR3 is 16 residues long. Germline V gene data show CDR1 as WSHSY and CDR2 as SAAADI. The CDR3 sequence: CASTPTLAGNSYEQYF. In DNA, the CDR3 is TGCGCCAGCACACCCACTCTAGCGGGGAACTCCTACGAGCAGTACTTC.

The chain couples TRBV15 to TRBJ2-5; 8 bases match TRBD1. CDR3 length: 15 amino acids. Germline-derived CDR1 and CDR2 are LNHNV and YYDKDF (reference sequence). J lost 5 bases, V lost 5 bases, and 10 bases had no gene match. This CDR3 is CATSGFGQGRETQYF. CDR3 nucleotides: TGTGCCACCAGCGGATTTGGACAGGGCCGGGAGACCCAGTACTTC.

This clone is medium-sized in the sample. J is TRBJ2-1 and V is TRBV6-6; 8 nucleotides agree with TRBD2. Germline-derived CDR1 and CDR2 are MNHNY and SVGAGI (reference sequence). Unmatched junction bases numbered 10, after V lost 8 bases and J lost 7 bases. The CDR3 is made up of 14 amino acids. CDR3 in amino acids: CASYPSGSSNEQFF. The CDR3, as DNA: TGTGCCAGCTATCCTAGCGGGTCATCTAATGAGCAGTTCTTC.

The rearrangement joins TRBV7-3 to TRBJ2-7; 11 bases match TRBD2. Germline CDR1 is SGHTA and CDR2 is FQGTGA. Trimming took 5 bases from V and 5 from J; bases not matched to a gene: 5. This CDR3 spans 14 amino acids. The CDR3 reads CASSLTSGSDEQYF. The CDR3 DNA reads as TGTGCCAGCAGCCTCACTAGCGGGAGTGACGAGCAGTACTTC.

V is TRBV19 and J is TRBJ1-5; 8 bases align to TRBD1. V dropped 5 bases and J dropped 6; count of bases not matched to a gene: 12. Germline CDR1 reads LNHDA; CDR2 reads SQIVND (reference sequence). The CDR3 spans 16 residues. CDR3 bases: TGTGCCAGTAGTTTCGGAAACAGGGGGGCGATTCAGCCCCAGCATTTT. Translating it yields CASSFGNRGAIQPQHF.

This clone was picked up a small number of times. CDR3 amino acids: CASSTPGGSGTGAPNTQYF. The DNA for the CDR3 is TGTGCCAGCAGCACCCCGGGAGGGTCCGGGACAGGGGCCCCGAATACGCAGTATTTT. This chain links TRBV11-3 with TRBJ2-3, with 10 bases matching TRBD1. CDR3 size: 19 residues. Germline CDR1 SGHNT, CDR2 YENEEA. The V and J ends lost 5 bases and 7 bases, in that order; junction bases with no gene match: 21.

This clone was seen once. At one boundary the junction diverges from the germline segment, which might be a read error. CDR3 bases: TGTACCAGCAGCCCTCTGACTGCCAATTCACCCCTCCACTTT. Translation gives CTSSPLTANSPLHF. The gene calls are TRBV7-8 and TRBJ1-6; no reliable D call. The CDR3 has 14 amino acids. The germline V gene has CDR1 SGHVS and CDR2 FQNEAQ. Using reference TRBV7-8 and TRBJ1-6 for the parts outside the CDR3, the full variable domain is GAGVSQSPRYKVAKRGQDVALRCDPISGHVSLFWYQQALGQGPEFLTYFQNEAQLDKSGLPSDRFFAERPEGSVSTLKIQRTQQEDSAVYLCTSSPLTANSPLHFGNGTRLTVT.

This chain connects TRBV28 to TRBJ2-7, with 9 bases identical to TRBD1. Trimming at V came to 4 bases and at J to 2 bases, leaving 6 bases not matched to a gene. Per the germline V gene, CDR1 is MDHEN and CDR2 is SYDVKM. This CDR3 contains 15 residues. The CDR3 here is CASSSRRQGAYEQYF. DNA of the CDR3: TGTGCCAGCAGTTCCCGACGACAGGGGGCCTACGAGCAGTACTTC.

J is TRBJ2-7 and V is TRBV5-5; TRBD1 agrees at 8 bases. Germline V gives CDR1 SGHKS, CDR2 YYEKEE (reference sequence). The ends lost 0 bases at V and 3 bases at J; junction bases unmatched: 5. CDR3 length: 15 amino acids. Here the CDR3 reads CASSLDPGGVYEQYF. The CDR3 bases are TGTGCCAGCAGCTTGGACCCAGGGGGCGTCTACGAGCAGTACTTC.

This clone was seen more than once but under ten times. This chain links TRBV6-1 with TRBJ2-7, with TRBD2 identical over 7 bases. Per germline, CDR1 MNHNS and CDR2 SASEGT. Losses at the gene ends were 8 bases for V and 7 bases for J; bases not matched to a gene: 11. CDR3 size: 13 residues. CDR3 sequence: CASAVGRGIEQYF. CDR3 in DNA: TGTGCCAGCGCCGTCGGGCGGGGGATTGAGCAGTACTTC.

V gene TRBV9 combines with J gene TRBJ2-7; the D gene is possibly TRBD1 (6 bases). The germline CDR1 and CDR2 sequences are SGDLS and YYNGEE. Trimming removed 0 bases at V and 5 bases at J, with 15 bases between. CDR3 size: 15 residues. DNA for the CDR3: TGTGCCAGCAGCGTAGGCGAGGGGGAAATCGACGAGCAGTACTTC. Translated, it gives CASSVGEGEIDEQYF.

V is TRBV6-1 and J is TRBJ1-5; possibly TRBD1 for D (5 bases). V shed 6 bases and J shed 9 bases, with 18 bases lying between them. This CDR3 is built from 14 residues. Germline V gives CDR1 MNHNS, CDR2 SASEGT. DNA of the CDR3: TGTGCCAGCAGGGGGGGTCAGACAACGGGGCCCCAGCATTTT. It translates to CASRGGQTTGPQHF.

This sequence joins TRBV29-1 and TRBJ1-1, with 7 bases identical to TRBD1. This CDR3 contains 14 residues. Germline trimming cut 3 bases from V and 2 bases from J; bases unmatched to any gene: 6. Germline CDR1 SQVTM, CDR2 ANQGSEA. CDR3 nucleotide sequence: TGCAGCGTTGACCCGACAGGGATAAACACTGAAGCTTTCTTT. Translation: CSVDPTGINTEAFF. Using reference TRBV29-1 and TRBJ1-1 for the parts outside the CDR3, the full variable domain is SAVISQKPSRDICQRGTSLTIQCQVDSQVTMMFWYRQQPGQSLTLIATANQGSEATYESGFVIDKFPISRPNLTFSTLTVSNMSPEDSSIYLCSVDPTGINTEAFFGQGTRLTVV.

V and J are TRBV6-6 and TRBJ1-1; D not resolved. The CDR3 covers 12 residues. Germline CDR1 and CDR2: MNHNY and SVGAGI (reference sequence). V was shortened by 0 bases and J by 7 bases, with 6 bases between the two germline ends. The CDR3 nucleotides read TGTGCCAGCAGTTACTCGAGCGGTGAAGCTTTCTTT. Amino acids: CASSYSSGEAFF.

This chain uses TRBV6-1 with TRBJ1-5, with D maybe TRBD1 (6 bases). CDR3 size: 15 residues. CDR1 and CDR2 (germline): MNHNS, SASEGT. V gave up 7 bases and J gave up 6 bases, with 19 bases separating them. This CDR3 is CASKSQGRGGQPQHF. DNA for the CDR3: TGTGCCAGCAAGTCACAGGGAAGGGGTGGTCAGCCCCAGCATTTT.

This clone was seen a few times. CDR3 in DNA: TGTGCCAGTAGTAGTGGGACAGACATTGGAAACACCATATATTTT. Its translation is CASSSGTDIGNTIYF. The chain carries TRBV19 and TRBJ1-3; 7 positions match TRBD1. There are 15 residues in the CDR3. Unmatched junction bases numbered 6, after V lost 4 bases and J lost 3 bases. Per germline, CDR1 LNHDA and CDR2 SQIVND (reference sequence).

The V call is TRBV27, the J call TRBJ1-1; TRBD1 agrees at 8 bases. Germline V gene sequence: CDR1 MNHEY, CDR2 SMNVEV (reference sequence). V trimming: 8 bases; J trimming: 4 bases; junction bases outside the gene matches: 15. The CDR3 covers 16 residues. CDR3 bases: TGTGCCAGCCGTCAGGCTGCCAGGACAGGGCGCACTGAAGCTTTCTTT. This translates into CASRQAARTGRTEAFF.